Each of the 27 T cell receptor beta chains below was sequenced from the same sample in a study of human T cells and chemical hapten exposure (dated by TCRdb to about 2021). The sample's time point label, decoded: healthy volunteer bleed at 2 weeks. Total RNA was isolated from unfractionated whole blood collected in Tempus Blood RNA tubes. The library was made by RACE. Sequencing was carried out with a NextSeq 500. The raw public reads went through TCRdb reprocessing: fastp at Q25, MiXCR clone calling, in-frame beta chains kept. When rows share a CDR3 protein, they turn into one entry using the most common DNA and genes. This sample comprises about 28,000 distinct CDR3 sequences, 7.4% of them detected only once. The ten largest clonotypes hold approximately 9.8% of the sample. Sequences were obtained from whole blood. Receptors originate from a human donor in good health. Some clones in this sample may be carry-over from other donors' samples.

CDR3 sequence reads: CASSLDVQRGHQETQYF. For the CDR3, the DNA is TGTGCCAGCAGCTTAGATGTCCAGCGGGGACATCAAGAGACCCAGTACTTC. The V and J genes are TRBV11-2 and TRBJ2-5; a weak D match, TRBD2 (7 bases). This CDR3 comprises 17 residues. Looked up from germline, CDR1 is SGHAT and CDR2 is FQNNGV. Trimming pared 0 bases from V and 2 bases from J, leaving 16 bases between.

Remarks on this clonotype: The CDR3 does not end in the conserved phenylalanine or tryptophan, so this is likely a read error. The genes are TRBV3-1 and TRBJ2-7, with 12 bases that match TRBD2. CDR1 and CDR2 (germline): LGHDT, YNNKEL (reference sequence). This CDR3 spans 15 amino acids. The chain's CDR3 is CASSLGLAGTYEQYS. Written as DNA, the CDR3 is TGTGCTAGCAGCCTTGGACTAGCGGGAACTTACGAGCAGTACTCC.

This clonotype has only a few counts. The genes are TRBV7-2 and TRBJ2-1; the D call may be TRBD1 or TRBD2 (6 bases each). Trimming removed 5 bases from V and 15 bases from J, with 23 bases in between. This CDR3 has 14 residues. CDR1 SGHTA and CDR2 FQGNSA come from the germline V gene. The CDR3 protein is CASSPGALGGQPFF. The DNA of the CDR3 is TGTGCCAGCAGCCCGGGGGCGTTGGGGGGCCAGCCGTTCTTC.

To note about this clonotype: A single base separates this from a much larger clone, so it may be a read error. The chain is built from TRBV6-6 and TRBJ2-3; 7 nucleotides match TRBD1. The germline gives CDR1 MNHNY, CDR2 SVGAGI (reference sequence). The junction had 5 bases not matched to a gene; V was cut back by 6 bases and J by 2 bases. The CDR3 spans 14 residues. This CDR3 is CASRAGQDTDTQYF. Written as DNA, the CDR3 is TGTGCCAGCAGAGCCGGACAGGACACAGATACGCAGTATTTT.

This clonotype was counted a few times. The chain recombines TRBV5-1 with TRBJ1-1; D is unclear. The V end was cut by 0 bases, the J end by 2 bases, with 8 bases between. This CDR3 comprises 14 residues. Germline CDR1 is SGHRS and CDR2 is YFSETQ. CDR3 sequence: CASSLEGINTEAFF. CDR3 coding DNA: TGCGCCAGCAGCTTGGAAGGAATCAACACTGAAGCTTTCTTT.

There are many counts of this clonotype. The rearrangement uses TRBV20-1 and TRBJ1-6, with D maybe TRBD1 (6 bases). The CDR3 runs 12 residues. V lost 4 bases and J lost 8, with 9 bases in between. Germline V lookup: CDR1 DFQATT, CDR2 SNEGSKA (reference sequence). The CDR3 here is CSAKRGHSPLHF. CDR3 bases: TGCAGTGCTAAGCGGGGGCATTCACCCCTCCACTTT.

V is TRBV7-9 and J is TRBJ2-4; D is perhaps TRBD2 (6 bases). CDR3 length equals 16 residues. Germline loops: CDR1 SEHNR, CDR2 FQNEAQ (reference sequence). Trimming took 5 bases from V and 3 from J, leaving 17 bases between them. In DNA form, the CDR3 reads TGTGCCAGCAGCCCCGGGGGTATTGGGGGCAAAAACATTCAGTACTTC. Amino acids: CASSPGGIGGKNIQYF.

The J gene is TRBJ1-5, the V gene TRBV20-1; D gene unclear. Between the trimmed V and J ends, which lost 0 bases and 2 bases, there was a span of 11 bases. The CDR3 totals 15 residues. Germline values: CDR1 DFQATT, CDR2 SNEGSKA (reference sequence). The DNA of the CDR3 is TGCAGTGCTAGAGAGAGAATAAGGGGCAATCAGCCCCAGCATTTT. Protein: CSARERIRGNQPQHF.

This clonotype appeared many times. CDR3 sequence (DNA): TGTGCCAGCAGTAGACCTGGGGGAGTGAACACTGAAGCTTTCTTT. This codes for CASSRPGGVNTEAFF. V usage is TRBV12-3 or TRBV12-4 and J usage is TRBJ1-1; D possibly corresponds to TRBD1 (5 bases). The CDR3 length is 15 residues. V was clipped by 5 bases and J by 0 bases, with 13 bases between them.

This clonotype was seen a few times. This chain links TRBV10-3 with TRBJ1-5, with D possibly TRBD1 on 5 matching bases. Germline-derived CDR1 and CDR2 are ENHRY and SYGVKD. V lost 0 bases and J 8 bases, leaving 14 bases between the germline ends. The CDR3 sequence is 15 residues long. The CDR3 region is CAISESGQLNEPQHF. The CDR3 nucleotides read TGTGCCATCAGTGAGTCGGGGCAGCTAAACGAGCCCCAGCATTTT.

This clonotype was seen a handful of times. This chain uses TRBV28 with TRBJ1-2; perhaps TRBD1 as D (5 bases). Between the trimmed V and J ends, which lost 5 bases and 4 bases, there was a span of 20 bases. Germline CDR1 is MDHEN and CDR2 is SYDVKM. This CDR3 has 16 amino acids. CDR3 loop: CASSPPGATLGYGYTF. The CDR3 bases are TGTGCCAGCAGTCCCCCCGGGGCCACTTTGGGCTATGGCTACACCTTC.

This clonotype was picked up many times. This chain joins TRBV4-1 and TRBJ1-1; D ambiguous. The CDR3 totals 12 residues. The ends were cut back, 2 bases at V and 0 bases at J, with 1 base in the middle. CDR1 and CDR2 (germline): MGHRA, YSYEKL. CDR3 loop: CASSQLNTEAFF. In nucleotides, the CDR3 is TGCGCCAGCAGCCAATTGAACACTGAAGCTTTCTTT.

This clonotype was seen a handful of times. This chain connects TRBV18 to TRBJ1-1; D is unresolved. V lost 1 base, J lost 10 bases, and 19 bases lay in between. Germline lookup yields CDR1 KGHSH and CDR2 LQKENI. The CDR3 runs to 15 residues. The CDR3 coding sequence is TGTGCCAGCTCACCACTCGGAGCGGTCGACAAGGGAGCTTTCTTT. It is translated as CASSPLGAVDKGAFF.

In this sample, this clonotype turned up a few times. The chain couples TRBV5-1 to TRBJ1-2; D unclear. Germline V gene lookup returns CDR1 SGHRS and CDR2 YFSETQ. The CDR3 spans 14 residues. With 3 bases removed from V and 8 bases from J, the gap between germline ends came to 17 bases. The CDR3 loop is CASSSNIEIGGYTF. The CDR3 bases are TGCGCCAGCAGCTCCAACATCGAGATAGGCGGCTACACCTTC. Full variable domain (outside the CDR3, taken from reference TRBV5-1 and TRBJ1-2): KAGVTQTPRYLIKTRGQQVTLSCSPISGHRSVSWYQQTPGQGLQFLFEYFSETQRNKGNFPGRFSGRQFSNSRSEMNVSTLELGDSALYLCASSSNIEIGGYTFGSGTRLTVV.

This clonotype occurred many times. The chain has TRBV3-1 and TRBJ1-1; D is unclear. The CDR3 is 14 amino acids. CDR1 LGHDT and CDR2 YNNKEL come from the germline V gene (reference sequence). With 1 base removed from V and 1 base from J, the gap between germline ends came to 7 bases. Written as DNA, the CDR3 is TGTGCCAGCAGCCAAGGGCTTGCGAACACTGAAGCTTTCTTT. Protein sequence: CASSQGLANTEAFF. Based on the CDR3 plus reference TRBV3-1 and TRBJ1-1, the full variable domain is DTAVSQTPKYLVTQMGNDKSIKCEQNLGHDTMYWYKQDSKKFLKIMFSYNNKELIINETVPNRFSPKSPDKAHLNLHINSLELGDSAVYFCASSQGLANTEAFFGQGTRLTVV.

This clonotype was counted between two and nine times. V is TRBV5-1 and J is TRBJ2-5; 8 nucleotides match TRBD2. Germline lookup yields CDR1 SGHRS and CDR2 YFSETQ. After removal of 2 bases from V and 0 bases from J, the junction contained 9 bases not matched to a gene. The CDR3 loop spans 17 amino acids. This chain's CDR3 is CASSLFGGGTYQETQYF. CDR3 nucleotides: TGCGCCAGCAGCTTATTTGGCGGGGGGACGTACCAAGAGACCCAGTACTTC. Filled out from reference TRBV5-1 and TRBJ2-5, the complete variable domain reads KAGVTQTPRYLIKTRGQQVTLSCSPISGHRSVSWYQQTPGQGLQFLFEYFSETQRNKGNFPGRFSGRQFSNSRSEMNVSTLELGDSALYLCASSLFGGGTYQETQYFGPGTRLLVL.

This clonotype has a count of ten or more. The V gene is TRBV20-1, the J gene TRBJ2-3; D may be TRBD1 (5 bases). Trimming took off 4 bases at V and 2 bases at J, with 19 bases between the two ends. Germline V gene sequence: CDR1 DFQATT, CDR2 SNEGSKA (reference sequence). CDR3 size: 16 residues. CDR3 sequence (DNA): TGCAGTGCTACATCAACCGACAGTCACAACACAGATACGCAGTATTTT. Its translation is CSATSTDSHNTDTQYF.

The chain has TRBV28 and TRBJ2-3; D is uncertain. CDR1 and CDR2 from the germline V gene are MDHEN and SYDVKM. The CDR3 consists of 13 residues. V shed 5 bases and J shed 2 bases, with 8 bases lying between them. The CDR3: CASSHRSTDTQYF. CDR3 sequence (DNA): TGTGCCAGCAGTCACCGTTCCACAGATACGCAGTATTTT.

There are a few counts of this clonotype. The V and J genes are TRBV7-9 and TRBJ2-7; D ambiguous. Trimming cost V 4 bases and J 2 bases, with 9 bases left between them. Germline CDR1 SEHNR, CDR2 FQNEAQ (reference sequence). This CDR3 comprises 13 residues. In nucleotides, the CDR3 is TGTGCCAGCAGCTCACCTCTCACCTACGAGCAGTACTTC. It is translated as CASSSPLTYEQYF.

This chain connects TRBV6-5 to TRBJ2-7; TRBD2 agrees at 8 bases. Trimming took 2 bases from V and 7 from J; bases not matched to a gene: 10. Looked up from germline, CDR1 is MNHEY and CDR2 is SVGAGI. CDR3 length: 15 amino acids. The CDR3, as DNA: TGTGCCAGCAGTTACGGGTTAGCGGGACCGGGGGAGCAGTACTTC. This gives the protein CASSYGLAGPGEQYF.

The sample holds a few counts of this clonotype. The chain carries TRBV5-1 and TRBJ1-1; D gene unclear. This CDR3 has 15 amino acids. Germline-derived CDR1 and CDR2 are SGHRS and YFSETQ. V lost 7 bases and J 0 bases, leaving 16 bases between the germline ends. CDR3 in amino acids: CASSLSRGMNTEAFF. The CDR3 bases are TGCGCCAGCTCCCTTTCACGGGGAATGAACACTGAAGCTTTCTTT.

This CDR3 is CASSWRGGPDTQYF. The CDR3 nucleotides read TGTGCCAGCAGCTGGCGGGGGGGCCCGGATACGCAGTATTTT. The J gene is TRBJ2-3, the V gene TRBV7-2; 9 bases line up with TRBD2. Germline CDR1 is SGHTA and CDR2 is FQGNSA. J was trimmed by 6 bases and V by 4 bases; bases with no gene match: 5. The CDR3 is 14 residues long.

Only a few counts were recorded for this clonotype. The J gene is TRBJ2-1, the V gene TRBV3-1; 11 nucleotides line up with TRBD1. Germline CDR1 LGHDT, CDR2 YNNKEL (reference sequence). Trimming removed 2 bases from V and 9 bases from J; junction bases left unmatched: 6. This CDR3 is built from 15 residues. The CDR3 loop reads CASSQFGTGGFEQFF. Here the CDR3 DNA reads TGTGCCAGCAGCCAATTCGGGACAGGGGGGTTTGAGCAGTTCTTC.

This rearrangement joins TRBV7-2 to TRBJ1-1; D is perhaps TRBD1 (6 bases). Per the germline V gene, CDR1 is SGHTA and CDR2 is FQGNSA. Trimming left V 5 bases short and J 2 bases short, with 12 bases between. The CDR3 is 14 residues long. CDR3 coding DNA: TGTGCCAGCAGCCGAGGACAGATTAACACTGAAGCTTTCTTT. Amino acids: CASSRGQINTEAFF.

This clonotype was found many times. The chain is built from TRBV24-1 and TRBJ2-2, with 7 positions matching TRBD1. Germline-derived CDR1 and CDR2 are KGHDR and SFDVKD. After removal of 9 bases from V and 0 bases from J, the junction contained 0 bases not matched to a gene. The CDR3 runs to 13 residues. The CDR3 sequence is CATGTANTGELFF. The CDR3 nucleotides read TGTGCCACCGGGACAGCGAACACCGGGGAGCTGTTTTTT.

This clonotype was counted many times. The chain joins TRBV7-6 to TRBJ2-3; a weak D match, TRBD1 (6 bases). Trimming took off 5 bases at V and 2 bases at J, with 17 bases between the two ends. Per germline, CDR1 SGHVS and CDR2 FNYEAQ. This CDR3 has 16 residues. In DNA, the CDR3 is TGTGCCAGCAGCGACCGGACAGCCCTCCTCACAGATACGCAGTATTTT. It translates to CASSDRTALLTDTQYF.

The table lists this clonotype with many counts. The chain combines TRBV5-5 with TRBJ1-5; 7 bases are a match to TRBD1. CDR1 is SGHKS, CDR2 YYEKEE, per germline (reference sequence). V lost 3 bases and J lost 0; bases outside the gene matches: 3. The CDR3 is made up of 15 amino acids. The CDR3 region has the DNA TGTGCCAGCAGCTCAGGGACAGTTAGCAATCAGCCCCAGCATTTT. As protein: CASSSGTVSNQPQHF.